The 13 T cell receptor beta chains listed next were all sequenced from one sample in a study of blood T cell repertoires in COVID-19. Sequenced by immunoSEQ multiplex PCR; TCRdb stores in-frame clones only, minus some. The sample contains approximately 230,000 clones, 70% to 90% of which appear only once. The sequencing input was peripheral blood. Receptor source: a man between 18 and 35 years old with active or convalescent COVID-19.

CDR3 residues: CASRGDRGLNTEAFF. The CDR3 bases are TGTGCCAGTAGGGGGGACAGGGGGCTGAACACTGAAGCTTTCTTT. The rearrangement links TRBV19 to TRBJ1-1, with 12 bases identical to TRBD1. CDR3 size: 15 residues. Germline CDR1 is LNHDA and CDR2 is SQIVND (reference sequence). Trimming at V came to 6 bases and at J to 0 bases, leaving 2 bases not matched to a gene.

The chain is built from TRBV7-3 and TRBJ1-1; TRBD1 is a possible D gene (5 bases). This CDR3 has 16 amino acids. V lost 3 bases, J lost 2 bases, and 16 bases lay in between. Germline V gives CDR1 SGHTA, CDR2 FQGTGA. CDR3 loop: CASSFGGGAVNTEAFF. CDR3 nucleotide sequence: TGTGCCAGCAGCTTCGGTGGAGGGGCAGTTAACACTGAAGCTTTCTTT.

CDR3 nucleotides: TGTGCCAGCAGTGAGAGAACGGCGGTCACTGAAGCTTTCTTT. Translation: CASSERTAVTEAFF. The chain recombines TRBV2 with TRBJ1-1, with D unresolved. Germline assignment: CDR1 SNHLY and CDR2 FYNNEI. Between the trimmed V and J ends, which lost 3 bases and 4 bases, there was a span of 12 bases. The CDR3 consists of 14 residues.

J is TRBJ1-2 and V is TRBV4-3; 7 bases align to TRBD1. V shed 2 bases and J 6 bases; nucleotides not matched to a gene: 9. Germline CDR1 is LGHNA and CDR2 is YSLEER. CDR3 size: 15 residues. In nucleotides, the CDR3 is TGCGCCAGCAGCCAATTCCGACAGGGTTTTGATGGCTACACCTTC. Translation gives CASSQFRQGFDGYTF.

The chain links TRBV19 to TRBJ2-5; 10 bases agree with TRBD1. Losses at the gene ends were 5 bases for V and 6 bases for J; bases not matched to a gene: 6. Germline V gene lookup returns CDR1 LNHDA and CDR2 SQIVND (reference sequence). The CDR3 runs to 14 residues. CDR3 amino acids: CASSGTGAGKTQYF. The CDR3 coding sequence is TGTGCCAGTAGTGGGACAGGGGCTGGAAAGACCCAGTACTTC.

This clone was found once. The chain links TRBV7-2 to TRBJ2-1; D call uncertain. Per germline, CDR1 SGHTA and CDR2 FQGNSA. Trimming took 1 base from V and 0 from J, leaving 13 bases between them. The CDR3 contains 17 residues. CDR3 nucleotide sequence: TGTGCCAGCAGCTTAGAGGTCTCCTGGAGCTCCTACAATGAGCAGTTCTTC. Amino acids: CASSLEVSWSSYNEQFF.

The chain has TRBV6-4 and TRBJ1-6; 9 bases line up with TRBD1. Per the germline V gene, CDR1 is MRHNA and CDR2 is SNTAGT. The CDR3 contains 16 residues. The junction had 7 bases not matched to a gene; V was cut back by 3 bases and J by 7 bases. The CDR3 DNA reads as TGTGCCAGCAGTGAACCAACCGGGACAGGGAATTCACCCCTCCACTTT. It encodes CASSEPTGTGNSPLHF.

The genes are TRBV9 and TRBJ2-5; possibly TRBD2 for D (6 bases). This CDR3 region has 15 residues. The V gene lost 0 bases and the J gene lost 2 bases, with 11 bases spanning the gap. Germline lookup yields CDR1 SGDLS and CDR2 YYNGEE. The CDR3 here is CASSVASAAQETQYF. DNA for the CDR3: TGTGCCAGCAGCGTAGCTAGCGCAGCTCAAGAGACCCAGTACTTC.

The chain combines TRBV19 with TRBJ2-3, with D perhaps TRBD2 (5 bases). Looked up from germline, CDR1 is LNHDA and CDR2 is SQIVND (reference sequence). Trimming stripped 1 base from V and 0 bases from J, with 8 bases between. The CDR3 extends over 15 amino acids. The DNA of the CDR3 is TGTGCCAGTAGTATAGGACCGGGGAGCACAGATACGCAGTATTTT. As protein: CASSIGPGSTDTQYF.

This chain links TRBV11-3 with TRBJ2-3, with D perhaps matching TRBD1 (6 bases). Germline V gene data show CDR1 as SGHNT and CDR2 as YENEEA. CDR3 length: 14 residues. Trimming took 5 bases from V and 2 from J, leaving 11 bases between them. The CDR3 nucleotides are TGTGCCAGCAGCCTAACAGGGACCACAGATACGCAGTATTTT. Translation gives CASSLTGTTDTQYF. The full variable domain, in which reference TRBV11-3 and TRBJ2-3 provide the parts outside the CDR3, is EAGVVQSPRYKIIEKKQPVAFWCNPISGHNTLYWYLQNLGQGPELLIRYENEEAVDDSQLPKDRFSAERLKGVDSTLKIQPAELGDSAVYLCASSLTGTTDTQYFGPGTRLTVL.

This clone was seen only once. The V and J genes are TRBV10-3 and TRBJ2-7; D is ambiguous. This CDR3 comprises 11 residues. The germline gives CDR1 ENHRY, CDR2 SYGVKD. The V and J ends lost 4 bases and 2 bases respectively, with 3 bases between them. The CDR3 region has the DNA TGTGCCATCAGTGGAGCCTACGAGCAGTACTTC. Protein: CAISGAYEQYF.

The chain links TRBV29-1 to TRBJ1-1, with a tentative D call TRBD1 (6 bases). The CDR3 has 13 residues. CDR1 and CDR2 (germline): SQVTM, ANQGSEA. V was clipped by 7 bases and J by 0 bases, with 12 bases between them. In DNA form, the CDR3 reads TGCAGCGGGAGGACAGACATGAACACTGAAGCTTTCTTT. Protein: CSGRTDMNTEAFF.

The chain joins TRBV18 to TRBJ2-3; the match to TRBD1 covers 8 bases. The junction had 9 bases not matched to a gene; V was cut back by 3 bases and J by 1 base. This CDR3 is 17 amino acids long. Looked up from germline, CDR1 is KGHSH and CDR2 is LQKENI. The CDR3 bases are TGTGCCAGCTCACCTCAACAGGGGGGTCCCCGCACAGATACGCAGTATTTT. Translating gives CASSPQQGGPRTDTQYF. The whole variable domain, filled in from reference TRBV18 and TRBJ2-3, reads NAGVMQNPRHLVRRRGQEARLRCSPMKGHSHVYWYRQLPEEGLKFMVYLQKENIIDESGMPKERFSAEFPKEGPSILRIQQVVRGDSAAYFCASSPQQGGPRTDTQYFGPGTRLTVL.